These 29 T cell receptor beta chains share one sample of origin, sequenced in a study of blood T cell repertoires in COVID-19 (dated by TCRdb to 2019 to 2021). Library preparation used the immunoSEQ multiplex PCR assay. TCRdb holds this immuneACCESS table with in-frame rearrangements only. Some clones are missing; in checked studies, unresolved V genes explain under half, and the rest has no known cause. The sample table lists roughly 280,000 clones, around nine tenths of them with a count of one. Jointly, the top ten make up about 8.7% of the sample. Sequenced: peripheral blood. The source of these receptors is a middle-aged man with active or convalescent COVID-19.

The chain is built from TRBV6-1 and TRBJ1-6, with a tentative D call TRBD1 (5 bases). Germline V gives CDR1 MNHNS, CDR2 SASEGT. The V gene lost 2 bases and the J gene lost 7 bases, with 9 bases spanning the gap. The CDR3 is 14 residues long. The CDR3 sequence: CASSEQGWNSPLHF. Written as DNA, the CDR3 is TGTGCCAGCAGTGAACAGGGTTGGAATTCACCCCTCCACTTT.

The chain joins TRBV25-1 to TRBJ2-1; TRBD2 matches at 14 bases. Germline CDR1 MGHDK, CDR2 SYGVNS. The CDR3 sequence is 13 residues long. V gave up 8 bases and J gave up 13 bases; unmatched junction bases: 7. Here the CDR3 DNA reads TGTGCCAGCCAGGGGACTAGCGGGAGACCCCAGTTCTTC. Protein: CASQGTSGRPQFF.

The table lists this clone with a count of one. The V gene is TRBV5-1, the J gene TRBJ1-1; D call uncertain. The germline V gene encodes CDR1 SGHRS and CDR2 YFSETQ. This CDR3 spans 13 amino acids. The germline V and J ends were trimmed by 2 bases and 7 bases, with 12 bases remaining between them. The CDR3 region has the DNA TGCGCCAGCAGCTTAAGCGGGAGCCTTGAAGCTTTCTTT. It yields the protein CASSLSGSLEAFF.

The V gene is TRBV2, the J gene TRBJ2-7; TRBD1 might be the D (5 bases). The CDR3 has 16 residues. The V gene's germline CDR1 is SNHLY and CDR2 FYNNEI. V dropped 0 bases and J dropped 0 bases, with 12 bases sitting between them. The CDR3, as DNA: TGTGCCAGCAGTGAAGCTATCCCAGGGTCCTCCTACGAGCAGTACTTC. It translates to CASSEAIPGSSYEQYF.

This clone is a singleton in its sample. The chain uses TRBV19 and TRBJ2-1, with TRBD1 identical over 10 bases. Germline CDR1 reads LNHDA; CDR2 reads SQIVND (reference sequence). Losses at the gene ends were 4 bases for V and 15 bases for J; bases not matched to a gene: 12. There are 14 residues in the CDR3. The CDR3 coding sequence is TGTGCCAGTAGTAACCCCGGGACAGGGGAACAGCGGTTCTTC. This encodes CASSNPGTGEQRFF.

V gene TRBV7-9 combines with J gene TRBJ1-3; possibly TRBD1 for D (5 bases). V lost 0 bases and J lost 8, with 11 bases in between. Germline CDR1 is SEHNR and CDR2 is FQNEAQ (reference sequence). The CDR3 spans 14 residues. Here the CDR3 DNA reads TGTGCCAGCAGCTTAGCTGGGGGGTCGGACACCATATATTTT. This gives the protein CASSLAGGSDTIYF. The variable domain in full, completed from reference TRBV7-9 and TRBJ1-3, reads DTGVSQNPRHKITKRGQNVTFRCDPISEHNRLYWYRQTLGQGPEFLTYFQNEAQLEKSRLLSDRFSAERPKGSFSTLEIQRTEQGDSAMYLCASSLAGGSDTIYFGEGSWLTVV.

The V and J genes are TRBV19 and TRBJ1-6; 10 nucleotides match TRBD1. J was trimmed by 4 bases and V by 4 bases; bases with no gene match: 13. Germline CDR1 and CDR2: LNHDA and SQIVND (reference sequence). The CDR3 consists of 19 residues. CDR3: CASSTRDRGLPSYNSPLHF. The CDR3 nucleotides are TGTGCCAGTAGTACCCGGGACAGGGGCCTTCCTTCTTATAATTCACCCCTCCACTTT. Full variable domain (outside the CDR3, taken from reference TRBV19 and TRBJ1-6): DGGITQSPKYLFRKEGQNVTLSCEQNLNHDAMYWYRQDPGQGLRLIYYSQIVNDFQKGDIAEGYSVSREKKESFPLTVTSAQKNPTAFYLCASSTRDRGLPSYNSPLHFGNGTRLTVT.

The CDR3 DNA reads TGTGCCTGGGGCAGGGGGTACGGTGAAGCTTTCTTT. Amino acid sequence: CAWGRGYGEAFF. This rearrangement joins TRBV30 to TRBJ1-1; TRBD1 matches 7 bases. The trim removed 5 bases at V and 7 bases at J, leaving 7 bases unmatched. The germline gives CDR1 GTSNPN, CDR2 SVGIG (reference sequence). CDR3 size: 12 residues.

This clone was detected a few times. The chain carries TRBV7-2 and TRBJ2-2, with 8 bases aligning to TRBD2. The V gene's germline CDR1 is SGHTA and CDR2 FQGNSA. The CDR3 is made up of 16 amino acids. The trim removed 2 bases at V and 4 bases at J, leaving 6 bases unmatched. The CDR3 DNA reads as TGTGCCAGCAGCTTATCGAGCGGGAGATCCACCGGGGAGCTGTTTTTT. Its translation: CASSLSSGRSTGELFF. Full variable domain (outside the CDR3, taken from reference TRBV7-2 and TRBJ2-2): GAGVSQSPSNKVTEKGKDVELRCDPISGHTALYWYRQSLGQGLEFLIYFQGNSAPDKSGLPSDRFSAERTGGSVSTLTIQRTQQEDSAVYLCASSLSSGRSTGELFFGEGSRLTVL.

The chain employs TRBV24-1 and TRBJ1-1; D might be TRBD1 (5 bases). Germline values: CDR1 KGHDR, CDR2 SFDVKD. V shed 7 bases and J shed 8 bases, with 10 bases lying between them. CDR3 length: 11 residues. The DNA of the CDR3 is TGTGCCACCAGCCTGGGGGGGGAAGCTTTCTTT. Protein: CATSLGGEAFF.

The rearrangement joins TRBV3-1 (or the pseudogene TRBV3-2) to TRBJ1-5; D possibly corresponds to TRBD1 (6 bases). Germline lookup yields CDR1 LGHDT and CDR2 YNNKEL (reference sequence). V was trimmed by 1 base and J by 7 bases, leaving 8 bases between them. The length of the CDR3 is 13 residues. The CDR3 is CASSQGGHQPQHF. The CDR3 DNA is TGTGCCAGCAGCCAAGGGGGGCACCAGCCCCAGCATTTT.

CDR3 in amino acids: CASSSWTGMGDQPQHF. CDR3 DNA: TGTGCCAGTAGTTCCTGGACAGGGATGGGGGATCAGCCCCAGCATTTT. The V and J genes are TRBV19 and TRBJ1-5, with 8 bases identical to TRBD1. V was clipped by 5 bases and J by 5 bases; unmatched bases: 11. Germline assignment: CDR1 LNHDA and CDR2 SQIVND (reference sequence). The CDR3 contains 16 residues.

This clone occurred once. The chain combines TRBV5-8 with TRBJ1-5; D might be TRBD1 (6 bases). The germline V gene encodes CDR1 SGHTS and CDR2 YDEGEE. This CDR3 comprises 16 residues. Trimming took off 0 bases at V and 1 base at J, with 11 bases between the two ends. CDR3 DNA: TGTGCCAGCAGCTTGGAGGGGGTGGGAAGCAATCAGCCCCAGCATTTT. The encoded protein is CASSLEGVGSNQPQHF.

The V and J genes are TRBV2 and TRBJ2-5; 11 bases fit TRBD1. The germline CDR1 and CDR2 sequences are SNHLY and FYNNEI. The CDR3 loop spans 14 amino acids. The V and J ends lost 7 bases and 7 bases, in that order; junction bases with no gene match: 8. CDR3 in DNA: TGTGCCAGCAAAGGGACAGGGGGAAGGGGGACCCAGTACTTC. It codes for CASKGTGGRGTQYF.

To note about this clone: One end of the junction varies from germline; a read error may be responsible. This chain connects TRBV7-7 to TRBJ2-3; possibly TRBD2 for D (6 bases). From germline, CDR1 is SSHAT and CDR2 FNYEAQ (reference sequence). This CDR3 has 19 residues. In DNA form, the CDR3 reads TGTGCTAGCAGCCCTTATCCCATCGCCGGTGGAGGGACCACAGATACGCAGTATTTT. Translated: CASSPYPIAGGGTTDTQYF.

This sequence joins TRBV11-2 and TRBJ1-3; D remains unclear. Germline CDR1 reads SGHAT; CDR2 reads FQNNGV. The V and J ends lost 4 bases and 2 bases respectively, with 12 bases between them. The CDR3 spans 15 residues. Here the CDR3 DNA reads TGTGCCAGCAGCTCAGATTATATAACTGGAAACACCATATATTTT. It encodes CASSSDYITGNTIYF.

The rearrangement links TRBV13 to TRBJ2-7, with 7 bases that match TRBD1. Per germline, CDR1 PRHDT and CDR2 FYEKMQ (reference sequence). CDR3 length: 15 amino acids. The J segment lost 0 bases and the V segment lost 6 bases, leaving 8 bases of the junction unmatched. CDR3 protein: CASRLQGQGSYEQYF. CDR3 sequence (DNA): TGTGCCAGCAGACTACAGGGGCAGGGCTCCTACGAGCAGTACTTC.

This chain connects TRBV28 to TRBJ1-6, with D tentatively TRBD1 (5 bases). Germline-derived CDR1 and CDR2 are MDHEN and SYDVKM. The CDR3 extends over 15 amino acids. The V end was cut by 5 bases, the J end by 6 bases, with 14 bases between. Here the CDR3 reads CASSPPGMLNSPLHF. The CDR3 nucleotides read TGTGCCAGCAGTCCCCCAGGGATGCTTAATTCACCCCTCCACTTT. The full variable domain, in which reference TRBV28 and TRBJ1-6 provide the parts outside the CDR3, is DVKVTQSSRYLVKRTGEKVFLECVQDMDHENMFWYRQDPGLGLRLIYFSYDVKMKEKGDIPEGYSVSREKKERFSLILESASTNQTSMYLCASSPPGMLNSPLHFGNGTRLTVT.

The J gene is TRBJ2-3, the V gene TRBV5-4; 10 nucleotides match TRBD2. Germline V gene sequence: CDR1 SGHNT, CDR2 YYREEE (reference sequence). The CDR3 loop spans 18 amino acids. Losses at the gene ends were 0 bases for V and 0 bases for J; bases not matched to a gene: 7. The CDR3 loop reads CASSLDLAGVRSTDTQYF. Written as DNA, the CDR3 is TGTGCCAGCAGCTTGGATCTAGCGGGAGTGCGTAGCACAGATACGCAGTATTTT. The entire variable domain, with the rest obtained from reference TRBV5-4 and TRBJ2-3, is as follows: ETGVTQSPTHLIKTRGQQVTLRCSSQSGHNTVSWYQQALGQGPQFIFQYYREEENGRGNFPPRFSGLQFPNYSSELNVNALELDDSALYLCASSLDLAGVRSTDTQYFGPGTRLTVL.

CDR3 in DNA: TGTGCCACCAGCACCTGGGCCACTAGCACAGATACGCAGTATTTT. Translation gives CATSTWATSTDTQYF. V gene TRBV24-1 combines with J gene TRBJ2-3; no definite D call. This CDR3 contains 15 residues. The V end lost 7 bases, the J end lost 0 bases, and 13 bases lay between the germline ends. CDR1 KGHDR and CDR2 SFDVKD come from the germline V gene.

The chain links TRBV6-5 to TRBJ2-3, with a possible D match to TRBD2 (5 bases). Germline V gene lookup returns CDR1 MNHEY and CDR2 SVGAGI. The CDR3 spans 14 residues. Trimming pared 6 bases from V and 2 bases from J, leaving 12 bases between. CDR3 sequence (DNA): TGTGCCAGCAGAAACAGCGGAGCCACAGATACGCAGTATTTT. Protein product: CASRNSGATDTQYF.

This chain connects TRBV29-1 to TRBJ2-3; tentative D call: TRBD1 (6 bases). V was trimmed by 5 bases and J by 4 bases, leaving 13 bases between them. The CDR3 has 13 residues. Germline-derived CDR1 and CDR2 are SQVTM and ANQGSEA. The CDR3 sequence is CSVPGVAPDTQYF. CDR3 DNA sequence: TGCAGCGTTCCAGGGGTAGCCCCAGATACGCAGTATTTT.

The chain combines TRBV5-6 with TRBJ2-7; 10 bases are a match to TRBD2. J gave up 2 bases and V 4 bases, and 12 bases lay outside the gene matches. This CDR3 contains 17 residues. Germline V CDR1 and CDR2: SGHDT, YYEEEE. The CDR3 DNA is TGTGCCAGCAGCCCGGAGCTGGGTAGCGGGAGGACCTACGAGCAGTACTTC. As protein: CASSPELGSGRTYEQYF.

The V and J genes are TRBV27 and TRBJ1-2; D is unresolved. Trimming removed 0 bases from V and 1 base from J, with 9 bases in between. Germline V gene lookup returns CDR1 MNHEY and CDR2 SMNVEV (reference sequence). This CDR3 has 15 residues. As DNA, the CDR3 is TGTGCCAGCAGTTTATCCCGACTGGGTAACTATGGCTACACCTTC. Translating it yields CASSLSRLGNYGYTF.

The rearrangement links TRBV25-1 to TRBJ2-3; the match to TRBD2 covers 9 bases. Per the germline V gene, CDR1 is MGHDK and CDR2 is SYGVNS. There are 16 residues in the CDR3. After removal of 8 bases from V and 0 bases from J, the junction contained 9 bases not matched to a gene. This chain's CDR3 is CASSASGGYSTDTQYF. As DNA, the CDR3 is TGTGCCAGCTCTGCCAGCGGGGGGTATAGCACAGATACGCAGTATTTT.

The CDR3 nucleotides read TGTGCCAGCAGCTTGGATCGGCCAGGGGGCGGGGAGACCCAGTACTTC. Protein: CASSLDRPGGGETQYF. This sequence joins TRBV5-4 and TRBJ2-5, with 8 nucleotides matching TRBD1. CDR1 and CDR2 (germline): SGHNT, YYREEE (reference sequence). J lost 5 bases, V lost 0 bases, and 9 bases had no gene match. The CDR3 runs 16 residues.

The chain recombines TRBV5-1 with TRBJ2-7, with D perhaps matching TRBD1 (6 bases). V was shortened by 0 bases and J by 3 bases, with 10 bases between the two germline ends. This CDR3 has 14 amino acids. Germline CDR1 is SGHRS and CDR2 is YFSETQ. Written as DNA, the CDR3 is TGCGCCAGCAGCTTGGGGACAGTAAGCTACGAGCAGTACTTC. Translated: CASSLGTVSYEQYF.

This sequence joins TRBV2 and TRBJ1-1; the match to TRBD1 covers 8 bases. Per the germline V gene, CDR1 is SNHLY and CDR2 is FYNNEI. Unmatched junction bases numbered 9, after V lost 7 bases and J lost 5 bases. The CDR3 has 14 residues. CDR3 loop: CASTEQGGETEAFF. As DNA, the CDR3 is TGTGCCAGCACCGAACAGGGGGGCGAGACTGAAGCTTTCTTT.

V is TRBV10-3 and J is TRBJ1-5; 7 bases are a match to TRBD1. The CDR3 sequence is 15 residues long. Germline V lookup: CDR1 ENHRY, CDR2 SYGVKD. V shed 3 bases and J 1 base; nucleotides not matched to a gene: 3. The CDR3, as DNA: TGTGCCATCAGTGACCCGGACAGGAGCAATCAGCCCCAGCATTTT. It codes for CAISDPDRSNQPQHF.